This is a list of T cell receptor beta chains from one sample in a study of PD-L1 blockade in urothelial cancer. The data were produced by immunoSEQ multiplex PCR, yet TCRdb's version contains in-frame clones alone and is incomplete. The sample lists 65,000 to 80,000 clones, under 90% seen once, with under 6% in the top ten. The sequenced sample was PBMCs, obtained around atezolizumab (anti-PD-L1) treatment. These receptors were collected from an older man with urothelial cancer. The CDR3 runs from the conserved cysteine through the conserved F or W. Fields, in order: CDR3 protein, CDR3 DNA, D gene, clone size, J gene, CDR3 length, V gene. D genes are given only for firm matches. Size is stated for part of the rows, as once, few or many counts, or as a class when the clone is expanded.

cdr3_aa: CASSGTSGTNEQFF
cdr3_nt: TGTGCCAGCAGCGGGACTAGCGGGACCAATGAGCAGTTCTTC
d_call: TRBD2
clone_size: once
j_call: TRBJ2-1
cdr3_length: 14
v_call: TRBV5-6

cdr3_aa: CASRETGRETQYF
cdr3_nt: TGTGCCAGCAGGGAGACAGGGCGAGAGACCCAGTACTTC
d_call: TRBD1
clone_size: .
j_call: TRBJ2-5
cdr3_length: 13
v_call: TRBV2

cdr3_aa: CASSLAGAAGHEQFF
cdr3_nt: TGTGCCAGCAGTTTAGCGGGAGCCGCCGGCCATGAGCAGTTCTTC
d_call: TRBD2
clone_size: .
j_call: TRBJ2-1
cdr3_length: 15
v_call: TRBV27

cdr3_aa: CASSDSFTGFLPGANVLTF
cdr3_nt: TGTGCCAGCAGCGACTCTTTCACAGGGTTTCTCCCTGGGGCCAACGTCCTGACTTTC
d_call: .
clone_size: .
j_call: TRBJ2-6
cdr3_length: 19
v_call: TRBV9

cdr3_aa: CASSLTGTSGRAGNDEQYF
cdr3_nt: TGTGCCAGCAGCCTGACCGGGACTAGCGGGAGGGCCGGGAACGACGAGCAGTACTTC
d_call: TRBD2
clone_size: .
j_call: TRBJ2-7
cdr3_length: 19
v_call: TRBV9

cdr3_aa: CASIARGDTEAFF
cdr3_nt: TGTGCCAGTATCGCCAGGGGCGACACTGAAGCTTTCTTT
d_call: .
clone_size: .
j_call: TRBJ1-1
cdr3_length: 13
v_call: TRBV19

cdr3_aa: CASSHSGQGQNEQFF
cdr3_nt: TGTGCCAGCAGCCACTCAGGACAGGGGCAAAATGAGCAGTTCTTC
d_call: TRBD1
clone_size: once
j_call: TRBJ2-1
cdr3_length: 15
v_call: TRBV9

cdr3_aa: CASSRWPQHF
cdr3_nt: TGTGCCAGCAGCCGTTGGCCCCAGCATTTT
d_call: .
clone_size: .
j_call: TRBJ1-5
cdr3_length: 10
v_call: TRBV6-5

cdr3_aa: CAWSVRRSLANTEAFF
cdr3_nt: TGTGCCTGGAGTGTACGTCGCAGTCTGGCTAACACTGAAGCTTTCTTT
d_call: .
clone_size: .
j_call: TRBJ1-1
cdr3_length: 16
v_call: TRBV30

cdr3_aa: CASSLAGGPEYEQYF
cdr3_nt: TGTGCCAGCAGCCTAGCGGGAGGGCCAGAGTACGAGCAGTACTTC
d_call: TRBD2
clone_size: .
j_call: TRBJ2-7
cdr3_length: 15
v_call: TRBV7-3

cdr3_aa: CASSPGAGNYGYTF
cdr3_nt: TGTGCCAGTAGTCCTGGGGCAGGGAACTATGGCTACACCTTC
d_call: .
clone_size: .
j_call: TRBJ1-2
cdr3_length: 14
v_call: TRBV19

cdr3_aa: CASRVMTGTNTGELFF
cdr3_nt: TGCGCCAGCAGAGTGATGACAGGGACGAACACCGGGGAGCTGTTTTTT
d_call: TRBD1
clone_size: .
j_call: TRBJ2-2
cdr3_length: 16
v_call: TRBV5-1

cdr3_aa: CASLTGGGGREQFF
cdr3_nt: TGTGCCAGCCTGACAGGGGGGGGCGGGAGGGAGCAGTTCTTC
d_call: .
clone_size: .
j_call: TRBJ2-1
cdr3_length: 14
v_call: TRBV7-2

cdr3_aa: CASSILLAGSTDTQYF
cdr3_nt: TGTGCCAGCAGCATATTGCTAGCGGGATCCACAGATACGCAGTATTTT
d_call: TRBD2
clone_size: .
j_call: TRBJ2-3
cdr3_length: 16
v_call: TRBV7-8

cdr3_aa: CASSEREREPYNEQFF
cdr3_nt: TGTGCCAGCAGTGAACGGGAGCGGGAGCCCTACAATGAGCAGTTCTTC
d_call: TRBD2
clone_size: .
j_call: TRBJ2-1
cdr3_length: 16
v_call: TRBV6-1

cdr3_aa: CAISEWQTSTEAFF
cdr3_nt: TGTGCCATCAGTGAGTGGCAGACTTCCACTGAAGCTTTCTTT
d_call: .
clone_size: .
j_call: TRBJ1-1
cdr3_length: 14
v_call: TRBV10-3

cdr3_aa: CSVATGQVNTGELFF
cdr3_nt: TGCAGCGTTGCCACGGGACAGGTGAACACCGGGGAGCTGTTTTTT
d_call: TRBD1
clone_size: .
j_call: TRBJ2-2
cdr3_length: 15
v_call: TRBV29-1

cdr3_aa: CASSDRGANEKLFF
cdr3_nt: TGTGCCAGCAGTGATCGGGGGGCTAATGAAAAACTGTTTTTT
d_call: .
clone_size: .
j_call: TRBJ1-4
cdr3_length: 14
v_call: TRBV2

cdr3_aa: CASSPTSGGEDTQYF
cdr3_nt: TGTGCCAGCAGCCCGACTAGCGGAGGAGAGGATACGCAGTATTTT
d_call: TRBD2
clone_size: once
j_call: TRBJ2-3
cdr3_length: 15
v_call: TRBV6-6

cdr3_aa: CASSPAGGGIAHEQYF
cdr3_nt: TGTGCCAGCAGCCCAGCCGGGGGAGGAATCGCCCACGAGCAGTACTTC
d_call: .
clone_size: few
j_call: TRBJ2-7
cdr3_length: 16
v_call: TRBV7-9

cdr3_aa: CASSHLLPRGQETQYF
cdr3_nt: TGTGCCAGCAGCCACCTACTTCCTAGGGGCCAAGAGACCCAGTACTTC
d_call: .
clone_size: .
j_call: TRBJ2-5
cdr3_length: 16
v_call: TRBV9

cdr3_aa: CASSLGPVGDHGEQFF
cdr3_nt: TGCGCCAGCAGCTTGGGTCCGGTGGGCGACCACGGTGAGCAGTTCTTC
d_call: .
clone_size: .
j_call: TRBJ2-1
cdr3_length: 16
v_call: TRBV5-1

cdr3_aa: CASSKGLAGENLNTGELFF
cdr3_nt: TGTGCCAGCAGCAAGGGACTAGCGGGAGAAAACCTTAACACCGGGGAGCTGTTTTTT
d_call: TRBD2
clone_size: .
j_call: TRBJ2-2
cdr3_length: 19
v_call: TRBV9

cdr3_aa: CASSLDAGGSGELFF
cdr3_nt: TGCGCCAGCAGCTTGGATGCGGGGGGCTCTGGGGAGCTGTTTTTT
d_call: TRBD2
clone_size: once
j_call: TRBJ2-2
cdr3_length: 15
v_call: TRBV5-1

cdr3_aa: CASSFPRRDRGLTEAFF
cdr3_nt: TGTGCCAGCAGTTTCCCCCGCCGGGACAGGGGGCTCACTGAAGCTTTCTTT
d_call: TRBD1
clone_size: .
j_call: TRBJ1-1
cdr3_length: 17
v_call: TRBV28

cdr3_aa: CSVEDPNREGGYTF
cdr3_nt: TGCAGCGTTGAAGATCCCAACAGGGAGGGTGGCTACACCTTC
d_call: .
clone_size: .
j_call: TRBJ1-2
cdr3_length: 14
v_call: TRBV29-1

cdr3_aa: CASSPGTSGRAAQFF
cdr3_nt: TGTGCCAGCAGTCCCGGGACTAGCGGGAGGGCCGCGCAGTTCTTC
d_call: TRBD2
clone_size: once
j_call: TRBJ2-1
cdr3_length: 15
v_call: TRBV27

cdr3_aa: CASSRTGGSGHQPQHF
cdr3_nt: TGTGCCAGTAGTAGGACAGGGGGCTCGGGTCATCAGCCCCAGCATTTT
d_call: TRBD1
clone_size: .
j_call: TRBJ1-5
cdr3_length: 16
v_call: TRBV19